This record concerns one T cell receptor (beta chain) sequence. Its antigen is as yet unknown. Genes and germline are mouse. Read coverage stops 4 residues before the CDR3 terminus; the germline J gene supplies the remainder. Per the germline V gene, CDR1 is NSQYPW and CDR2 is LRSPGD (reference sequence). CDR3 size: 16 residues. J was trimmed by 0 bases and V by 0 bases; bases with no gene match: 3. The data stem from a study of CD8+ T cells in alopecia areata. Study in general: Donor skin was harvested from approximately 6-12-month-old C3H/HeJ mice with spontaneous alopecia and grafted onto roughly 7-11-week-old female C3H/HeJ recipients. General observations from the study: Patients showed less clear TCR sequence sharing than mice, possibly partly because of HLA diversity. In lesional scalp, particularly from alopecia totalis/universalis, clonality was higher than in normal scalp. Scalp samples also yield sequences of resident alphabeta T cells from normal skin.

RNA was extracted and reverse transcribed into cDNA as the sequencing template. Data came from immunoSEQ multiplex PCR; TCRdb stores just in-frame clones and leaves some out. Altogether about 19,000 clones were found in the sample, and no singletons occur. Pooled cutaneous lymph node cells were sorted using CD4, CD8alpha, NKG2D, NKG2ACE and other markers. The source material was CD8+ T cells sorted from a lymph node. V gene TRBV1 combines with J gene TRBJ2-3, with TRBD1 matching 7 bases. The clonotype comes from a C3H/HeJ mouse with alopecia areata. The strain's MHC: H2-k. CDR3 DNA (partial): TGCACCTGCAGTGCAGATCACAGGGGAAGTGCAGAA. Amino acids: CTCSADHRGSAE. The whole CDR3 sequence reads CTCSADHRGSAETLYF.